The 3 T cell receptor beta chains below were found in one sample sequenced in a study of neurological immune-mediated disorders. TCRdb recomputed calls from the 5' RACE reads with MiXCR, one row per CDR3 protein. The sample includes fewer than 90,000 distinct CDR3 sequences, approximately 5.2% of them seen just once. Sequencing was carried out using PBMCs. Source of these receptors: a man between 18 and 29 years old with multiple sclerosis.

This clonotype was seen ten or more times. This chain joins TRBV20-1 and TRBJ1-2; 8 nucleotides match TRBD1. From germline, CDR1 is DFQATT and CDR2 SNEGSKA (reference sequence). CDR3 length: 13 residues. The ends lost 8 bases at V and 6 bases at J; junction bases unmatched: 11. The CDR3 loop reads CSSLPPGGHGYTF. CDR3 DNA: TGCAGTTCCCTCCCCCCAGGGGGCCATGGCTACACCTTC.

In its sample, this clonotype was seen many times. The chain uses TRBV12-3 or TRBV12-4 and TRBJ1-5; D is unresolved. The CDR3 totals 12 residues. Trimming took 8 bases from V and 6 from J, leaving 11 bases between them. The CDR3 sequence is CASGRPPQPQHF. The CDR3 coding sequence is TGTGCCAGCGGAAGGCCCCCTCAGCCCCAGCATTTT.

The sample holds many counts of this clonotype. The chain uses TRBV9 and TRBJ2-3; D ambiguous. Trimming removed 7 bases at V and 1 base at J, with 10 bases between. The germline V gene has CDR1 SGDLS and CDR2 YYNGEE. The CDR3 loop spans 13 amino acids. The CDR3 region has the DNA TGTGCCAGCGAGGAACTCCGCACAGATACGCAGTATTTT. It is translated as CASEELRTDTQYF.